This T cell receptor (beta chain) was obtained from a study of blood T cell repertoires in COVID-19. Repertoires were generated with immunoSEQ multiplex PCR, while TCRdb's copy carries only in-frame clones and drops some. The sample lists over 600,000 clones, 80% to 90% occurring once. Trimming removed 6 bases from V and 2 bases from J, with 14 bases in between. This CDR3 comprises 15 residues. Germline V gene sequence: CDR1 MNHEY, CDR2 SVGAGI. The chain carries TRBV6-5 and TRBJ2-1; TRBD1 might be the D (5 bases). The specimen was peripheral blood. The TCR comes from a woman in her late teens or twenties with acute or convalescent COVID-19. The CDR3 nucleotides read TGTGCCAGCAGAAACAGGTGGACCCCCTACAATGAGCAGTTCTTC. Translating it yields CASRNRWTPYNEQFF.